This is a list of T cell receptor beta chains from one sample in a study of blood T cell repertoires in COVID-19. The protocol was immunoSEQ multiplex PCR, while the TCRdb copy is restricted to in-frame clones and leaves out a portion. The sample carries 99,000 or so clones, 81% recorded once. The source material was peripheral blood. The receptors were gathered from a man older than 75 with acute or convalescent COVID-19. Both conserved end residues are part of each CDR3. D genes are given only for firm matches. The size field is filled for only some rows; it gives once, few, many or a size class.

v_gene: TRBV28; abundance: -; d_gene: -; j_gene: TRBJ1-5; CDR3nt: TGTGCCAGCAGTTTAATACGCGAAAATCAGCCCCAGCATTTT; CDR3aa: CASSLIRENQPQHF
v_gene: TRBV5-6; abundance: -; d_gene: TRBD2; j_gene: TRBJ2-2; CDR3nt: TGTGCCAGCAGCTTGTTGGGGCTAGCGGGAGCCACCGGGGAGCTGTTTTTT; CDR3aa: CASSLLGLAGATGELFF
v_gene: TRBV6-4; abundance: -; d_gene: TRBD1; j_gene: TRBJ1-1; CDR3nt: TGTGCCAGCAGTGCAACCCCGGACAGGGGCCTGTCTGAAGCTTTCTTT; CDR3aa: CASSATPDRGLSEAFF
v_gene: TRBV10-3; abundance: -; d_gene: TRBD1; j_gene: TRBJ2-6; CDR3nt: TGTGCCATCAGTGAGTCGATTGGGACAGCTACCTCTGGGGCCAACGTCCTGACTTTC; CDR3aa: CAISESIGTATSGANVLTF
v_gene: TRBV6-5; abundance: -; d_gene: -; j_gene: TRBJ1-5; CDR3nt: TGTGCCAGCAGTTACTCGTTACAAGTCAATCAGCCCCAGCATTTT; CDR3aa: CASSYSLQVNQPQHF
v_gene: TRBV9; abundance: once; d_gene: TRBD2; j_gene: TRBJ2-1; CDR3nt: TGTGCCAGCAGCGTAGGGACTAGCGGGAGTGGGGATGAGCAGTTCTTC; CDR3aa: CASSVGTSGSGDEQFF
v_gene: TRBV7-2; abundance: -; d_gene: -; j_gene: TRBJ1-2; CDR3nt: TGTGCCAGCAGCTTAGCAGGGACATTGAACTATGGCTACACCTTC; CDR3aa: CASSLAGTLNYGYTF
v_gene: TRBV5-5; abundance: -; d_gene: -; j_gene: TRBJ1-3; CDR3nt: TGTGCCAGCATCCTAGTGGGGGCCTCTGGAAACACCATATATTTT; CDR3aa: CASILVGASGNTIYF
v_gene: TRBV4-1; abundance: -; d_gene: -; j_gene: TRBJ2-2; CDR3nt: TGCGCCAGCAGCCGGAGGGAATCACGGGGTGTGAACACCGGGGAGCTGTTTTTT; CDR3aa: CASSRRESRGVNTGELFF
v_gene: TRBV6-6; abundance: -; d_gene: -; j_gene: TRBJ1-6; CDR3nt: TGTGCCAGCACCTACCTTGGGCAGGGCGATTCACCCCTCCACTTT; CDR3aa: CASTYLGQGDSPLHF
v_gene: TRBV5-1; abundance: -; d_gene: -; j_gene: TRBJ2-5; CDR3nt: TGCGCCAGCAGCTTGAATCGAGAGACCCAGTACTTC; CDR3aa: CASSLNRETQYF
v_gene: TRBV18; abundance: -; d_gene: TRBD2; j_gene: TRBJ2-7; CDR3nt: TGTGCCAGCTCACCCTTAGCGGGAGACGCCTACGAGCAGTACTTC; CDR3aa: CASSPLAGDAYEQYF
v_gene: TRBV6-5; abundance: few; d_gene: TRBD1; j_gene: TRBJ1-4; CDR3nt: TGTGCCACCATACAGGGGTTTAATGAAAAACTGTTTTTT; CDR3aa: CATIQGFNEKLFF
v_gene: TRBV27; abundance: -; d_gene: -; j_gene: TRBJ1-5; CDR3nt: TGTGCCAGCAGTTTATTGGCAGGTAGCAATCAGCCCCAGCATTTT; CDR3aa: CASSLLAGSNQPQHF
v_gene: TRBV21-1; abundance: once; d_gene: -; j_gene: TRBJ1-5; CDR3nt: TGTGCCAGCAGCAAAGGGAGCGCGGGCAATCAGCCCCAGCATTTT; CDR3aa: CASSKGSAGNQPQHF
v_gene: TRBV3-1/TRBV3-2; abundance: -; d_gene: -; j_gene: TRBJ2-1; CDR3nt: TGTGCCAGCAGCCAAACCCCTTTCCGACTAGACAATGAGCAGTTCTTC; CDR3aa: CASSQTPFRLDNEQFF
v_gene: TRBV6-6; abundance: -; d_gene: -; j_gene: TRBJ1-1; CDR3nt: TGTGCCAGCAGTTACGGTATACAGTCCGCTTTCTTT; CDR3aa: CASSYGIQSAFF
v_gene: TRBV2; abundance: -; d_gene: TRBD1; j_gene: TRBJ2-7; CDR3nt: TGTGCCAGCACTCAACCAGGGACAGGCTACGAGCAGTACTTC; CDR3aa: CASTQPGTGYEQYF
v_gene: TRBV9; abundance: -; d_gene: TRBD2; j_gene: TRBJ2-2; CDR3nt: TGTGCCAGCAGCGTAGGACTAGCGGGACCCACCGGGGAGCTGTTTTTT; CDR3aa: CASSVGLAGPTGELFF
v_gene: TRBV14; abundance: few; d_gene: -; j_gene: TRBJ1-1; CDR3nt: TGTGCCAGCAGGTTCGGGCAATTGAGCGGTGAAGCTTTCTTT; CDR3aa: CASRFGQLSGEAFF
v_gene: TRBV2; abundance: few; d_gene: -; j_gene: TRBJ1-5; CDR3nt: TGTGCCAGCAGTGAAGAGTCAGGCAATCAGCCCCAGCATTTT; CDR3aa: CASSEESGNQPQHF
v_gene: TRBV20-1; abundance: once; d_gene: -; j_gene: TRBJ2-4; CDR3nt: TGCAGTGCCGCAGCGAACATTCAGTACTTC; CDR3aa: CSAAANIQYF
v_gene: TRBV29-1; abundance: -; d_gene: -; j_gene: TRBJ2-5; CDR3nt: TGCAGCTTTGTGGGAGGATCGGAGACCCAGTACTTC; CDR3aa: CSFVGGSETQYF
v_gene: TRBV5-1; abundance: -; d_gene: TRBD1; j_gene: TRBJ1-4; CDR3nt: TGCGCCAGCAGTTTGACCGGGACAGGAAGAATAAATGAAAAACTGTTTTTT; CDR3aa: CASSLTGTGRINEKLFF
v_gene: TRBV27; abundance: -; d_gene: -; j_gene: TRBJ2-7; CDR3nt: TGTGCCAGCAGTTTATCGGAATGGACAGTACACGAGCAGTACTTC; CDR3aa: CASSLSEWTVHEQYF
v_gene: TRBV6-2/TRBV6-3; abundance: once; d_gene: TRBD2; j_gene: TRBJ2-2; CDR3nt: TGTGCCAGCAGCCGGACTAGCGGGAGAACCGGGGAGCTGTTTTTT; CDR3aa: CASSRTSGRTGELFF
v_gene: TRBV5-6; abundance: -; d_gene: -; j_gene: TRBJ1-4; CDR3nt: TGTGCCAGCAGCTTGGGCGGGGAAACTAATGAAAAACTGTTTTTT; CDR3aa: CASSLGGETNEKLFF
v_gene: TRBV18; abundance: once; d_gene: -; j_gene: TRBJ2-1; CDR3nt: TGTGCCAGCTCACCAACGACTCACGACAATGAGCAGTTCTTC; CDR3aa: CASSPTTHDNEQFF
v_gene: TRBV24-1; abundance: -; d_gene: TRBD1; j_gene: TRBJ1-2; CDR3nt: TGTGCCACCAGTGATTCGAAGACAGGGGTTGAGGGCTACACCTTC; CDR3aa: CATSDSKTGVEGYTF
v_gene: TRBV29-1; abundance: few; d_gene: -; j_gene: TRBJ2-1; CDR3nt: TGCAGCGTTGAACAGGGTAGCGGCTACAATGAGCAGTTCTTC; CDR3aa: CSVEQGSGYNEQFF
v_gene: TRBV5-1; abundance: -; d_gene: TRBD1; j_gene: TRBJ2-7; CDR3nt: TGCGCCAGCAGCCAACAGGGGGTTGATAACGAGCAGTACTTC; CDR3aa: CASSQQGVDNEQYF
v_gene: TRBV6-5; abundance: -; d_gene: -; j_gene: TRBJ2-6; CDR3nt: TGTGCCAGCACCCTTACTGGGGCCAACGTCCTGACTTTC; CDR3aa: CASTLTGANVLTF
v_gene: TRBV30; abundance: -; d_gene: -; j_gene: TRBJ1-4; CDR3nt: TGTGCCCGAAACGGGGGGGCTAGTGAAAAACTGTTTTTT; CDR3aa: CARNGGASEKLFF
v_gene: TRBV7-9; abundance: -; d_gene: TRBD1; j_gene: TRBJ2-6; CDR3nt: TGTGCCAGCAGCTCGCCGGGACAGATCTCTGGGGCCAACGTCCTGACTTTC; CDR3aa: CASSSPGQISGANVLTF
v_gene: TRBV7-2; abundance: few; d_gene: -; j_gene: TRBJ1-6; CDR3nt: TGTGCCAGCAGCGGCGAACCAAGGGGTTTCGCACCCCTCCACTTT; CDR3aa: CASSGEPRGFAPLHF
v_gene: TRBV28; abundance: -; d_gene: TRBD1; j_gene: TRBJ1-2; CDR3nt: TGTGCCAGCAGTATTCTTACCGGGACAGGGCCCTATGGCTACACCTTC; CDR3aa: CASSILTGTGPYGYTF
v_gene: TRBV3-1/TRBV3-2; abundance: -; d_gene: TRBD2; j_gene: TRBJ2-1; CDR3nt: TGTGCCAGCAGCCAAGCGGGGGGGGTATCAGGCGAGCAGTTCTTC; CDR3aa: CASSQAGGVSGEQFF
v_gene: TRBV5-1; abundance: -; d_gene: -; j_gene: TRBJ1-1; CDR3nt: TGCGCCAGCAGCTTGGTGGGTCAGGGCGGCACTGAAGCTTTCTTT; CDR3aa: CASSLVGQGGTEAFF
v_gene: TRBV28; abundance: -; d_gene: -; j_gene: TRBJ1-2; CDR3nt: TGTGCCAGCAGCTCTACAGGGACTAACTATGGCTACACCTTC; CDR3aa: CASSSTGTNYGYTF
v_gene: TRBV6-5; abundance: -; d_gene: TRBD2; j_gene: TRBJ2-1; CDR3nt: TGTGCCAGCAGTTACTCAGGACTAGCGGGAAGGGAGCAGTTCTTC; CDR3aa: CASSYSGLAGREQFF
v_gene: TRBV7-2; abundance: -; d_gene: -; j_gene: TRBJ1-3; CDR3nt: TGTGCCAGCAGATACAACCAGGGCTCTGGAAACACCATATATTTT; CDR3aa: CASRYNQGSGNTIYF
v_gene: TRBV5-4; abundance: -; d_gene: TRBD1; j_gene: TRBJ2-5; CDR3nt: TGTGCCAGCAGCTTCCGGGACAGGGGAGCTGAGACCCAGTACTTC; CDR3aa: CASSFRDRGAETQYF
v_gene: TRBV5-1; abundance: -; d_gene: -; j_gene: TRBJ1-6; CDR3nt: TGCGCCAGCAGCTTGGGCGGGGGCCTCTATAATTCACCCCTCCACTTT; CDR3aa: CASSLGGGLYNSPLHF
v_gene: TRBV27; abundance: -; d_gene: TRBD1; j_gene: TRBJ1-5; CDR3nt: TGTGCCAGCAGGAGACAGGGCACTACGTATCAGCCCCAGCATTTT; CDR3aa: CASRRQGTTYQPQHF